This T cell receptor beta chain was retrieved from a study of T cells in Graves' hyperthyroidism and ophthalmopathy. This clonotype was seen at least ten times. Germline-derived CDR1 and CDR2 are KGHSH and LQKENI. Trimming took 3 bases from V and 4 from J, leaving 18 bases between them. The CDR3 is 16 residues long. The PBMCs were sourced from fresh peripheral blood (about 10 ml). RNA transcripts gave rise to amplified TCR beta CDR3 regions. HTBI primers drove first-round RT-PCR of the TCR CDR3. TCRdb called the multiplex PCR reads again in MiXCR, with one record for every CDR3 protein. The repertoire holds a few hundred thousand distinct CDR3 sequences, approximately 15% seen once, with around 3.5% in the top ten.

This sequence was found in a woman between 40 and 55 years old with Graves' ophthalmopathy. The sequencing sample was made of blood. The chain employs TRBV18 and TRBJ1-2; D possibly corresponds to TRBD1 (5 bases). CDR3 sequence reads: CASSPVENRGLYGYTF. DNA for the CDR3: TGTGCCAGCTCACCGGTGGAGAACCGGGGCCTCTATGGCTACACCTTC.